Shown below are 18 T cell receptor beta chains from a single sample sequenced in a study of cytomegalovirus exposure and HLA in healthy donors (dated by TCRdb to between 2016 and 2019). Library preparation used the immunoSEQ multiplex PCR assay. A mixture of 60 forward primers for TCR Vbeta segments and 13 reverse primers for TCR Jbeta segments was used in the multiplex PCR. In TCRdb, the immuneACCESS table is reduced to in-frame sequences with V and J assigned. These tables do not hold every clone; where another copy was compared, an unresolved V gene accounts for under half, and the others remain unexplained. The sample includes about 160,000 clones, with approximately 80% observed a single time. The leading ten clones occupy around 2.8% of the sample. Specimen: PBMCs. Receptors originate from a woman in her forties in good health and CMV-seropositive.

This clone was seen only a few times. This rearrangement joins TRBV6-1 to TRBJ2-1; TRBD1 is a possible D gene (6 bases). From germline, CDR1 is MNHNS and CDR2 SASEGT. CDR3 size: 16 residues. The V and J ends lost 4 bases and 3 bases respectively, with 16 bases between them. Written as DNA, the CDR3 is TGTGCCAGCAGTGCTACCCCCGGGACAAGCTACAATGAGCAGTTCTTC. This encodes CASSATPGTSYNEQFF.

The CDR3 DNA sequence: TGTGCCAGCAGTTCACTCCTTAGCAATCAGCCCCAGCATTTT. It specifies CASSSLLSNQPQHF. This rearrangement joins TRBV28 to TRBJ1-5; no reliable D call. The V end lost 4 bases, the J end lost 0 bases, and 7 bases lay between the germline ends. Germline V gene sequence: CDR1 MDHEN, CDR2 SYDVKM. The CDR3 contains 14 residues. Together with reference TRBV28 and TRBJ1-5, the CDR3 gives the full variable domain: DVKVTQSSRYLVKRTGEKVFLECVQDMDHENMFWYRQDPGLGLRLIYFSYDVKMKEKGDIPEGYSVSREKKERFSLILESASTNQTSMYLCASSSLLSNQPQHFGDGTRLSIL.

The gene calls are TRBV18 and TRBJ2-1, with 7 positions matching TRBD1. J gave up 4 bases and V 5 bases, and 8 bases lay outside the gene matches. Germline CDR1 reads KGHSH; CDR2 reads LQKENI. The CDR3 length is 15 residues. The DNA of the CDR3 is TGTGCCAGCTCATCCGGAGAGGGGGCTTACAATGAGCAGTTCTTC. Translation: CASSSGEGAYNEQFF.

V usage is TRBV19 and J usage is TRBJ2-7; D not certain. V lost 4 bases, J lost 5 bases, and 12 bases lay in between. Germline values: CDR1 LNHDA, CDR2 SQIVND (reference sequence). The CDR3 contains 13 residues. The CDR3 is CASSRAVRHEQYF. DNA for the CDR3: TGTGCCAGTAGTAGGGCCGTACGGCACGAGCAGTACTTC.

The J gene is TRBJ2-1, the V gene TRBV19, with D maybe TRBD2 (6 bases). V dropped 7 bases and J dropped 6 bases, with 10 bases sitting between them. This CDR3 region has 12 residues. In germline, CDR1 is LNHDA, CDR2 SQIVND (reference sequence). Written as DNA, the CDR3 is TGTGCCAGTATCGGGGGAGGCAATGAGCAGTTCTTC. Protein: CASIGGGNEQFF.

The CDR3 sequence is CASRSTGKYEKLFF. The CDR3 coding sequence is TGTGCCAGCAGGTCGACAGGGAAATATGAAAAACTGTTTTTT. This chain connects TRBV6-1 to TRBJ1-4; TRBD1 matches at 7 bases. J was trimmed by 6 bases and V by 6 bases; bases with no gene match: 7. CDR1 is MNHNS and CDR2 is SASEGT in the germline V gene. There are 14 residues in the CDR3.

This chain connects TRBV30 to TRBJ1-2, with TRBD1 matching 7 bases. Germline CDR1 and CDR2: GTSNPN and SVGIG (reference sequence). The CDR3 extends over 13 amino acids. The V segment lost 0 bases and the J segment 4 bases; nucleotides outside the gene matches: 2. The CDR3 loop reads CAWSVGTVYGYTF. The DNA for the CDR3 is TGTGCCTGGAGTGTGGGGACAGTCTATGGCTACACCTTC.

The CDR3 sequence: CASSPRTGPYEQYF. In nucleotides, the CDR3 is TGCGCCAGCAGCCCCCGGACAGGGCCCTACGAGCAGTACTTC. This sequence joins TRBV4-3 and TRBJ2-5, with 8 bases fitting TRBD1. The DNA end is a closer match to TRBJ2-7, so the J assignment may be wrong. This CDR3 spans 14 amino acids. CDR1 and CDR2 from the germline V gene are LGHNA and YSLEER.

This rearrangement joins TRBV19 to TRBJ1-5; D not resolved. This CDR3 is 17 amino acids long. Germline lookup yields CDR1 LNHDA and CDR2 SQIVND (reference sequence). V shed 4 bases and J shed 5 bases, with 21 bases lying between them. The CDR3 region has the DNA TGTGCCAGTAGTAACGCCCGTGGGAGCCTCGGGGATCAGCCCCAGCATTTT. Translated: CASSNARGSLGDQPQHF.

V usage is TRBV19 and J usage is TRBJ2-1; 7 nucleotides align to TRBD1. The V gene's germline CDR1 is LNHDA and CDR2 SQIVND (reference sequence). Losses at the gene ends were 3 bases for V and 2 bases for J; bases not matched to a gene: 4. The CDR3 runs to 15 residues. This CDR3 is CASSMEQGPYNEQFF. The CDR3 DNA is TGTGCCAGTAGTATGGAACAGGGGCCCTACAATGAGCAGTTCTTC.

The rearrangement links TRBV19 to TRBJ2-1, with TRBD2 identical over 9 bases. Germline values: CDR1 LNHDA, CDR2 SQIVND (reference sequence). This CDR3 is built from 16 residues. V was clipped by 2 bases and J by 2 bases; unmatched bases: 4. CDR3 coding DNA: TGTGCCAGTAGTATAAGTCTAGCGGGGACCTACAATGAGCAGTTCTTC. Residues: CASSISLAGTYNEQFF.

This clone was seen a single time. V usage is TRBV7-8 and J usage is TRBJ2-1; weak D call: TRBD2 (6 bases). The germline V gene has CDR1 SGHVS and CDR2 FQNEAQ. The CDR3 length is 16 residues. Trimming stripped 2 bases from V and 2 bases from J, with 13 bases between. Here the CDR3 reads CASSLSRELTYNEQFF. For the CDR3, the DNA is TGTGCCAGCAGCTTATCCCGGGAGCTAACCTACAATGAGCAGTTCTTC. The full variable domain, in which reference TRBV7-8 and TRBJ2-1 provide the parts outside the CDR3, is GAGVSQSPRYKVAKRGQDVALRCDPISGHVSLFWYQQALGQGPEFLTYFQNEAQLDKSGLPSDRFFAERPEGSVSTLKIQRTQQEDSAVYLCASSLSRELTYNEQFFGPGTRLTVL.

The rearrangement links TRBV5-8 to TRBJ2-7, with D tentatively TRBD2 (5 bases). Per the germline V gene, CDR1 is SGHTS and CDR2 is YDEGEE. V shed 1 base and J shed 5 bases, with 22 bases lying between them. This CDR3 is built from 17 residues. CDR3 sequence (DNA): TGTGCCAGCAGCTTGATACTCGGGCCGGGGAATCTAAACGAGCAGTACTTC. Its translation is CASSLILGPGNLNEQYF.

This chain connects TRBV19 to TRBJ2-1, with 14 bases matching TRBD2. Trimming cost V 4 bases and J 8 bases; bases outside gene matches: 4. The CDR3 length is 15 residues. CDR1 and CDR2 from the germline V gene are LNHDA and SQIVND (reference sequence). The CDR3 nucleotides are TGTGCCAGTAGTAAGACTAGCGGGGGGGCAGATGAGCAGTTCTTC. This translates into CASSKTSGGADEQFF.

The chain employs TRBV6-6 and TRBJ1-6; 8 bases are shared with TRBD1. J was trimmed by 9 bases and V by 6 bases; bases with no gene match: 7. Per germline, CDR1 MNHNY and CDR2 SVGAGI (reference sequence). CDR3 length: 14 residues. CDR3 sequence (DNA): TGTGCCAGCAGGCCGACAGGGGAGGCTTCACCCCTCCACTTT. It translates to CASRPTGEASPLHF.

V gene TRBV15 combines with J gene TRBJ2-7; D unresolved. This CDR3 region has 14 residues. The ends were cut back, 1 base at V and 1 base at J, with 8 bases in the middle. CDR1 is LNHNV and CDR2 is YYDKDF in the germline V gene (reference sequence). CDR3 sequence (DNA): TGTGCCACCAGCAGAGTCTTATCGTCCTACGAGCAGTACTTC. It encodes CATSRVLSSYEQYF.

CDR3 sequence reads: CASSLGGGAGGELFF. CDR3 in DNA: TGTGCCAGCAGCTTGGGCGGGGGGGCTGGCGGGGAGCTGTTTTTT. The rearrangement joins TRBV5-4 to TRBJ2-2; 9 bases line up with TRBD2. In germline, CDR1 is SGHNT, CDR2 YYREEE (reference sequence). This CDR3 is 15 amino acids long. J gave up 7 bases and V 0 bases, and 4 bases lay outside the gene matches.

This sequence joins TRBV4-3 and TRBJ2-2; 7 nucleotides match TRBD1. The CDR3 is made up of 14 amino acids. The J segment lost 5 bases and the V segment lost 3 bases, leaving 3 bases of the junction unmatched. Germline V gene lookup returns CDR1 LGHNA and CDR2 YSLEER. The chain's CDR3 is CASSQGQITGELFF. Written as DNA, the CDR3 is TGCGCCAGCAGCCAGGGACAGATAACCGGGGAGCTGTTTTTT.